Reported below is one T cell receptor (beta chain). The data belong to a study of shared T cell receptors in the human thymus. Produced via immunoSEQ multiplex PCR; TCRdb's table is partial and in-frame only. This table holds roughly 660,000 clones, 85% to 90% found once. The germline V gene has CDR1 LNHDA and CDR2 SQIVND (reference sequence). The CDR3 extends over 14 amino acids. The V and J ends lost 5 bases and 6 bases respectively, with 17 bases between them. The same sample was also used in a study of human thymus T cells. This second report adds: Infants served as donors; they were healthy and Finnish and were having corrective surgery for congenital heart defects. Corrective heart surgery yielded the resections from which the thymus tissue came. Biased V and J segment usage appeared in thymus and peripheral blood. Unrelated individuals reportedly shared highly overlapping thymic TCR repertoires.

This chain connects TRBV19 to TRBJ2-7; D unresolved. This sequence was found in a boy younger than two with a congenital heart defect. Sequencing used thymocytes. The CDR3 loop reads CASSPALGSGEQYF. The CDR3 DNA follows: TGTGCCAGTAGTCCGGCTCTGGGTTCGGGCGAGCAGTACTTC. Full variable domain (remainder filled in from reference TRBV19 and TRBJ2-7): DGGITQSPKYLFRKEGQNVTLSCEQNLNHDAMYWYRQDPGQGLRLIYYSQIVNDFQKGDIAEGYSVSREKKESFPLTVTSAQKNPTAFYLCASSPALGSGEQYFGPGTRLTVT.